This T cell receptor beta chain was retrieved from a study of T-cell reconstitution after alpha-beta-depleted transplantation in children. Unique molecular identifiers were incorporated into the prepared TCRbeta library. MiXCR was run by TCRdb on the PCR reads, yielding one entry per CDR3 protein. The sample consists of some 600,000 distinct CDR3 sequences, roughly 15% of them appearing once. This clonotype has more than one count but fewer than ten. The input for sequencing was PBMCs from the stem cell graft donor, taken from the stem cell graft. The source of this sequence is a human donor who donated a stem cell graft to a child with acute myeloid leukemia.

As DNA, the CDR3 is TGTGCCAGCTCACCACTTACTGGGAGTAGGACCTCTGGGGCCAACGTCCTGACTTTC. Translating it yields CASSPLTGSRTSGANVLTF. The chain combines TRBV18 with TRBJ2-6; the D gene is possibly TRBD2 (5 bases). CDR3 length: 19 amino acids. V lost 1 base, J lost 0 bases, and 16 bases lay in between. CDR1 and CDR2 from the germline V gene are KGHSH and LQKENI. The full variable domain, with the rest looked up from reference TRBV18 and TRBJ2-6, is NAGVMQNPRHLVRRRGQEARLRCSPMKGHSHVYWYRQLPEEGLKFMVYLQKENIIDESGMPKERFSAEFPKEGPSILRIQQVVRGDSAAYFCASSPLTGSRTSGANVLTFGAGSRLTVL.